The 17 T cell receptor beta chains below come from one sample, sequenced in a study of shared clonotypes between healthy human individuals (dated by TCRdb to about 2020). CD8 naive samples consisted of CD45RO-negative cells that were positively selected for CCR7, yielding a CD45RA+CCR7+ population without TemRA cells. The library was made by the immunoSEQ multiplex PCR assay. In its TCRdb copy, this immuneACCESS table keeps in-frame sequences only and misses some clones. Where compared with another copy, unresolved V genes explain less than half of these, and the others have no known cause. For this sample the table gives nearly 2 million clones, of which about 95% were detected only once. The ten largest make up more than 0.95% of the sample. The sequenced material came from naive CD8+ T cells sorted from blood. The cell subset or site label, as the study defines it: CD45RA+CCR7+. The origin of the receptors is a man between 18 and 29 years old in good health.

The gene calls are TRBV2 and TRBJ1-5; 9 positions match TRBD1. CDR1 is SNHLY and CDR2 is FYNNEI in the germline V gene. The CDR3 is made up of 17 amino acids. The J segment lost 3 bases and the V segment lost 7 bases, leaving 13 bases of the junction unmatched. This chain's CDR3 is CASTGFLRTGDNQPQHF. CDR3 in DNA: TGTGCCAGCACCGGGTTTCTCCGGACAGGGGACAATCAGCCCCAGCATTTT.

On this clone itself: One end of the junction fails to match germline, which may point to a read error. The rearrangement joins TRBV6-6 to TRBJ2-3; D unresolved. The germline V gene encodes CDR1 MNHNY and CDR2 SVGAGI (reference sequence). This CDR3 region has 14 residues. As DNA, the CDR3 is TGTGCCAGCAGTAGTAGCTTGGGCACAGATACGCGGTATTTT. It codes for CASSSSLGTDTRYF.

The chain uses TRBV5-1 and TRBJ2-7, with D possibly being TRBD1 or TRBD2 (5 bases each). The CDR3 runs 13 residues. CDR1 is SGHRS, CDR2 YFSETQ, per germline. V lost 3 bases and J 0 bases, leaving 7 bases between the germline ends. The CDR3 reads CASSWGISYEQYF. Written as DNA, the CDR3 is TGCGCCAGCAGCTGGGGGATCTCCTACGAGCAGTACTTC.

The gene calls are TRBV7-9 and TRBJ2-2; TRBD1 is a possible D gene (6 bases). Per germline, CDR1 SEHNR and CDR2 FQNEAQ (reference sequence). This CDR3 contains 14 residues. V lost 5 bases and J lost 7, with 14 bases in between. The CDR3 DNA follows: TGTGCCAGCAGCGATCAGGGGCAAGACGGGGAGCTGTTTTTT. This encodes CASSDQGQDGELFF.

This chain links TRBV2 with TRBJ1-1; D call uncertain. This CDR3 comprises 14 residues. Germline loops: CDR1 SNHLY, CDR2 FYNNEI. The ends were cut back, 8 bases at V and 0 bases at J, with 13 bases in the middle. The CDR3 bases are TGTGCCAGCTGTCAGAGTGTCTTGAACACTGAAGCTTTCTTT. Translating it yields CASCQSVLNTEAFF.

The CDR3 is CASISVGHELGPSTDTQYF. Written as DNA, the CDR3 is TGCGCCAGCATTTCGGTCGGTCACGAGCTCGGTCCCAGCACAGATACGCAGTATTTT. The gene calls are TRBV10-2 and TRBJ2-3, with D hard to call. The CDR3 extends over 19 amino acids. Germline V lookup: CDR1 WSHSY, CDR2 SAAADI. Trimming left V 7 bases short and J 0 bases short, with 26 bases between.

Notes on this clone: In the same sample, other DNA sequences code for this CDR3. V and J are TRBV29-1 and TRBJ1-2; D call uncertain. From germline, CDR1 is SQVTM and CDR2 ANQGSEA. Trimming removed 4 bases from V and 2 bases from J, with 5 bases in between. The CDR3 loop spans 11 amino acids. The CDR3 here is CSVAGNYGYTF. The CDR3 coding sequence is TGCAGCGTTGCCGGCAACTATGGCTACACCTTC.

The gene calls are TRBV7-6 and TRBJ2-7; TRBD1 is a possible D gene (6 bases). Germline V gene sequence: CDR1 SGHVS, CDR2 FNYEAQ. The CDR3 has 16 amino acids. Trimming removed 3 bases at V and 0 bases at J, with 15 bases between. CDR3 sequence (DNA): TGTGCCAGCAGCTTTCTAACGGACAGTAGCTCCTACGAGCAGTACTTC. Protein: CASSFLTDSSSYEQYF.

The V gene is TRBV10-1, the J gene TRBJ1-3, with D perhaps matching TRBD1 (6 bases). V was shortened by 5 bases and J by 0 bases, with 14 bases between the two germline ends. The CDR3 runs 16 residues. Per germline, CDR1 WNHNN and CDR2 SYGVQD (reference sequence). The CDR3: CASSSDRTLSGNTIYF. CDR3 nucleotide sequence: TGCGCCAGCAGTTCCGACAGGACCCTCTCTGGAAACACCATATATTTT.

The chain carries TRBV4-2 and TRBJ2-7, with 11 nucleotides matching TRBD2. Germline-derived CDR1 and CDR2 are LGHNA and YNFKEQ. Germline trimming cut 0 bases from V and 2 bases from J; bases unmatched to any gene: 3. CDR3 length equals 16 residues. CDR3 residues: CASSQDSLAGAYEQYF. Written as DNA, the CDR3 is TGTGCCAGCAGCCAAGATTCACTAGCGGGGGCCTACGAGCAGTACTTC.

This chain joins TRBV7-9 and TRBJ1-1; tentatively, D is TRBD1 (6 bases). V gave up 6 bases and J gave up 6 bases, with 17 bases separating them. The CDR3 totals 14 residues. Germline CDR1 is SEHNR and CDR2 is FQNEAQ (reference sequence). CDR3 loop: CASSAGWGLSEAFF. In DNA, the CDR3 is TGTGCCAGCAGTGCAGGGTGGGGGCTTTCTGAAGCTTTCTTT.

The V and J genes are TRBV5-4 and TRBJ1-2; the match to TRBD1 covers 11 bases. Per germline, CDR1 SGHNT and CDR2 YYREEE (reference sequence). The CDR3 extends over 16 amino acids. V was pared by 0 bases and J by 1 base, with 2 bases of the junction left unmatched. This chain's CDR3 is CASSLAGTGGNYGYTF. The CDR3 nucleotides are TGTGCCAGCAGCTTGGCCGGGACAGGGGGTAACTATGGCTACACCTTC.

The chain couples TRBV19 to TRBJ2-1; D is uncertain. Germline lookup yields CDR1 LNHDA and CDR2 SQIVND (reference sequence). V lost 3 bases and J 5 bases, leaving 11 bases between the germline ends. The CDR3 covers 14 residues. CDR3: CASSIYSMDNEQFF. The CDR3 nucleotides are TGTGCCAGTAGTATCTACAGTATGGACAATGAGCAGTTCTTC. Full variable domain (outside the CDR3, taken from reference TRBV19 and TRBJ2-1): DGGITQSPKYLFRKEGQNVTLSCEQNLNHDAMYWYRQDPGQGLRLIYYSQIVNDFQKGDIAEGYSVSREKKESFPLTVTSAQKNPTAFYLCASSIYSMDNEQFFGPGTRLTVL.

Notes on this clone: Additional DNA sequences in this sample encode the identical CDR3. The chain carries TRBV27 and TRBJ1-5, with TRBD1 as a possible D gene (6 bases). CDR1 is MNHEY, CDR2 SMNVEV, per germline (reference sequence). This CDR3 comprises 15 residues. V was trimmed by 0 bases and J by 4 bases, leaving 10 bases between them. The CDR3 DNA follows: TGTGCCAGCAGTTTATCCTTGGGGGCAAATCAGCCCCAGCATTTT. Amino acid sequence: CASSLSLGANQPQHF.

This chain connects TRBV13 to TRBJ2-7, with D perhaps matching TRBD1 or TRBD2 (7 bases each). This CDR3 is built from 13 residues. Germline CDR1 PRHDT, CDR2 FYEKMQ (reference sequence). Between the trimmed V and J ends, which lost 8 bases and 3 bases, there was a span of 14 bases. The CDR3 here is CASGGDRNYEQYF. CDR3 bases: TGTGCCAGCGGGGGGGACAGAAACTACGAGCAGTACTTC.

The chain recombines TRBV27 with TRBJ2-3; a weak D match, TRBD2 (6 bases). This CDR3 has 17 residues. V lost 3 bases and J 0 bases, leaving 16 bases between the germline ends. Germline CDR1 is MNHEY and CDR2 is SMNVEV (reference sequence). This CDR3 reads CASSFLLAPASTDTQYF. CDR3 coding DNA: TGTGCCAGCAGTTTCCTCCTAGCGCCCGCTAGCACAGATACGCAGTATTTT.

Only one count was recorded for this clone. The CDR3: CASTKTGGLSGNTIYF. In DNA, the CDR3 is TGTGCCAGCACCAAAACAGGGGGCCTCTCTGGAAACACCATATATTTT. The V call is TRBV7-9, the J call TRBJ1-3; 9 positions agree with TRBD1. Looked up from germline, CDR1 is SEHNR and CDR2 is FQNEAQ (reference sequence). The CDR3 contains 16 residues. J was trimmed by 0 bases and V by 7 bases; bases with no gene match: 7.